This paragraph reports one T cell receptor beta chain. Its antigen is currently unknown. Using a J-beta primer mix together with a sample-barcoded 5' primer, a second PCR was run for roughly 6 to 11 cycles. Each cDNA was tagged by a template-switch adaptor containing 12 random nucleotides. TCRdb called the 5' RACE reads again in MiXCR, with one record for every CDR3 protein. Of about 1.5 million distinct CDR3 sequences listed, roughly 40% are singletons. These data originate in a study of blood T cells in healthy people across ages. Study-wide context: Researchers report that template switching captured about one barcoded beta molecule per two T cells.

Findings and limits, study-wide: A greater number of naive CD4+ cells and higher diversity distinguished long-lived donors from aged donors. Older age coincided with a roughly linear decline in TCR beta diversity per million T cells.

Deletions cut 3 bases from V and 0 bases from J, with 9 bases between. In germline, CDR1 is SQVTM, CDR2 ANQGSEA. This CDR3 spans 14 amino acids. This rearrangement joins TRBV29-1 to TRBJ2-1; unclear D gene. The receptor was derived from a young woman in good health. The sample consisted of blood. The CDR3 is CSVDDISSYNEQFF. The CDR3 bases are TGCAGCGTTGACGACATAAGCTCCTACAATGAGCAGTTCTTC.